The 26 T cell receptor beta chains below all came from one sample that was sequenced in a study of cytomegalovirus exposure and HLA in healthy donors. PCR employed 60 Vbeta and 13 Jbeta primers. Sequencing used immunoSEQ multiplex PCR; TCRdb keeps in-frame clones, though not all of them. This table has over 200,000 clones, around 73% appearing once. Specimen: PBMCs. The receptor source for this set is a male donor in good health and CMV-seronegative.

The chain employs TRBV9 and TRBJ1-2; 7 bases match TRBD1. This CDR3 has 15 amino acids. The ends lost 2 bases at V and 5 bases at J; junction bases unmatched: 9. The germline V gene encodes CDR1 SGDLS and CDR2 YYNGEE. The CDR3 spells CASSVGTARSYGYTF. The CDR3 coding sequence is TGTGCCAGCAGCGTGGGGACAGCCCGATCTTATGGCTACACCTTC.

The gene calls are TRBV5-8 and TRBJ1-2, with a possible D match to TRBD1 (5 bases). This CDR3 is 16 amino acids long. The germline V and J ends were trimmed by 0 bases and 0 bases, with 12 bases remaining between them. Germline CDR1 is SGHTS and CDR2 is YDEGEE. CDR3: CASSLVPDSANYGYTF. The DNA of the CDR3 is TGTGCCAGCAGCTTGGTTCCAGACAGCGCTAACTATGGCTACACCTTC.

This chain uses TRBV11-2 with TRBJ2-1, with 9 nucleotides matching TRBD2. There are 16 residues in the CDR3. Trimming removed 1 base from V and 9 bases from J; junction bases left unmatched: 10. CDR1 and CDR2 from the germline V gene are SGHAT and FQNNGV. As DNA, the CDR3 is TGTGCCAGCAGCTTAGTCCAAACGGGACTAGCTGGTGAGCAGTTCTTC. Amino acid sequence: CASSLVQTGLAGEQFF.

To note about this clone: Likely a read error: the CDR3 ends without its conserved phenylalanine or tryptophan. In nucleotides, the CDR3 is TGCGCCAGCAGCCTCCGGGACAGGGACACCACTGAAGCTTTCCTT. Its translation: CASSLRDRDTTEAFL. This chain uses TRBV5-1 with TRBJ1-1; 9 bases are shared with TRBD1. The germline CDR1 and CDR2 sequences are SGHRS and YFSETQ. The V gene end was trimmed by 4 bases and the J gene end by 4 bases; junction bases not matched to a gene: 8. The CDR3 spans 15 residues.

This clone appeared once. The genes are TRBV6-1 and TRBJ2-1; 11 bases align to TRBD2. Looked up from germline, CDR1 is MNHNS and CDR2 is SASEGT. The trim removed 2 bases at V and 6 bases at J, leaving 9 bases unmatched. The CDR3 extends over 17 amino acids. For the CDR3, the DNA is TGTGCCAGCAGTGAAAAAGGGGCTAGCGGGAGGCGCAATGAGCAGTTCTTC. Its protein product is CASSEKGASGRRNEQFF.

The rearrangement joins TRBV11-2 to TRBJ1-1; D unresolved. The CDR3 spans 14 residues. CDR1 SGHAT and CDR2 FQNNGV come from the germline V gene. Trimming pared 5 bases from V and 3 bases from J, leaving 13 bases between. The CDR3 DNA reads TGTGCCAGCAGCGCTAGTTTGGTGGACACTGAAGCTTTCTTT. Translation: CASSASLVDTEAFF.

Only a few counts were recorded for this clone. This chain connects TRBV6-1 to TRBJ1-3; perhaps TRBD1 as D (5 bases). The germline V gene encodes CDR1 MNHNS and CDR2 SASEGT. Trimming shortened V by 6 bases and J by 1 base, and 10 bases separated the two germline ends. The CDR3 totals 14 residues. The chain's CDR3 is CASSRDRSGNTIYF. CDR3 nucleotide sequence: TGTGCCAGCAGCAGGGATCGGTCTGGAAACACCATATATTTT.

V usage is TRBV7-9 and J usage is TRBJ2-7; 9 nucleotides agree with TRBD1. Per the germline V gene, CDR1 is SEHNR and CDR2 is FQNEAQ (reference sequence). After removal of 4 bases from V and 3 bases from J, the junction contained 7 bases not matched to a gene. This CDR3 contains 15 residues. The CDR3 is CASSSHPDRGYEQYF. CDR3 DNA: TGTGCCAGCAGCTCCCACCCGGACAGGGGCTACGAGCAGTACTTC.

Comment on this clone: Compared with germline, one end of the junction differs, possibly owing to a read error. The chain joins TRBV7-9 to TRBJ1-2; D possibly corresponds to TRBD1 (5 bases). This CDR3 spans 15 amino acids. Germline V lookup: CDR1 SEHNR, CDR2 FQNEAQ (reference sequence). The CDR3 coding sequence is TGTTCCAGCAGCTTAAGGGGACTCCTTAACTATGGCTACACCTTC. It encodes CSSSLRGLLNYGYTF.

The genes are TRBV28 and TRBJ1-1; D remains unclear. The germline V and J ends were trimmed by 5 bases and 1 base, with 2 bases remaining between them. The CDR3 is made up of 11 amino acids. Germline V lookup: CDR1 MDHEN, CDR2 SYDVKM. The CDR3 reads CASSQNTEAFF. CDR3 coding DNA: TGTGCCAGCAGTCAGAACACTGAAGCTTTCTTT.

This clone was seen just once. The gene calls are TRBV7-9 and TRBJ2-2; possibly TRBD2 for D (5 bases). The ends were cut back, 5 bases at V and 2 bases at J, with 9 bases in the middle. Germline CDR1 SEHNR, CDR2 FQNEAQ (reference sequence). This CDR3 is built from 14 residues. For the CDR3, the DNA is TGTGCCAGCAGCCCTAGCCCCAACACCGGGGAGCTGTTTTTT. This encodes CASSPSPNTGELFF.

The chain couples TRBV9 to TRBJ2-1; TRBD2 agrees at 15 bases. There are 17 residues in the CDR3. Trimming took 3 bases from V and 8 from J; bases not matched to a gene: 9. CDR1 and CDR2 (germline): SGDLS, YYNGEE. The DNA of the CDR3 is TGTGCCAGCAGCGAGGGACTAGCGGGAGGACTTGATTATGAGCAGTTCTTC. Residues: CASSEGLAGGLDYEQFF.

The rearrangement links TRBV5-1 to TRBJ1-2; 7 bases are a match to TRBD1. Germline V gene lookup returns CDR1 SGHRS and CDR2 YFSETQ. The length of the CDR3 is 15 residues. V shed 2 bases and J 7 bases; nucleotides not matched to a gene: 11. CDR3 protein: CASSFSGQRTAGYTF. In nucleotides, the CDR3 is TGCGCCAGCAGCTTTTCGGGACAGCGAACGGCTGGCTACACCTTC.

In DNA, the CDR3 is TGCAGCGTTGAAGACAGTTCCTATGGCTACACCTTC. Translated, it gives CSVEDSSYGYTF. This chain connects TRBV29-1 to TRBJ1-2; D gene uncertain. The V and J ends lost 0 bases and 4 bases respectively, with 6 bases between them. This CDR3 has 12 residues. Per the germline V gene, CDR1 is SQVTM and CDR2 is ANQGSEA. The complete variable domain, with remaining parts taken from reference TRBV29-1 and TRBJ1-2, reads SAVISQKPSRDICQRGTSLTIQCQVDSQVTMMFWYRQQPGQSLTLIATANQGSEATYESGFVIDKFPISRPNLTFSTLTVSNMSPEDSSIYLCSVEDSSYGYTFGSGTRLTVV.

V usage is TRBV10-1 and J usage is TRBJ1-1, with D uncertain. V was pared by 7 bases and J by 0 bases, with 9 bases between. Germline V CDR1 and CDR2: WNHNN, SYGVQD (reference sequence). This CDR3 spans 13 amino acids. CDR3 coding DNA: TGCGCCAGCATGCGGGCCATGAACACTGAAGCTTTCTTT. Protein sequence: CASMRAMNTEAFF.

The CDR3 nucleotides are TGTGCCAGCACCGCTTCAGCAGGGGGCGCTTTCTTT. Translated: CASTASAGGAFF. The chain has TRBV13 and TRBJ1-1; TRBD1 aligns across 8 bases. The length of the CDR3 is 12 residues. Germline trimming cut 7 bases from V and 11 bases from J; bases unmatched to any gene: 9. The V gene's germline CDR1 is PRHDT and CDR2 FYEKMQ (reference sequence).

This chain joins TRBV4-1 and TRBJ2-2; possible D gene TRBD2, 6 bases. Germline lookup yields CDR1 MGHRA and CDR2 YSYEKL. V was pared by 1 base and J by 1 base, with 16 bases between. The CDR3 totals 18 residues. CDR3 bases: TGCGCCAGCAGCCAAGGAGGACGTCCGGAGGGGAACACCGGGGAGCTGTTTTTT. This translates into CASSQGGRPEGNTGELFF.

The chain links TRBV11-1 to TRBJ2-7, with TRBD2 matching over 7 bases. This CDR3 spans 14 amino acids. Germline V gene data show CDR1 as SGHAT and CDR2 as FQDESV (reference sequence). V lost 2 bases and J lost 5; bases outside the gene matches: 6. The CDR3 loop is CASSLQASGDEQYF. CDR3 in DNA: TGTGCCAGCAGCTTACAAGCTAGCGGAGACGAGCAGTACTTC.

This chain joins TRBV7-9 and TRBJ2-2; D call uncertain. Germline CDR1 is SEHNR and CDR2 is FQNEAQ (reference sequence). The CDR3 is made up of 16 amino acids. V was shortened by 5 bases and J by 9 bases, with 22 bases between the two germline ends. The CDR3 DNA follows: TGTGCCAGCAGCGATCCCTTGTCAACCCATGGCCGGGAGCTGTTTTTT. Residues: CASSDPLSTHGRELFF.

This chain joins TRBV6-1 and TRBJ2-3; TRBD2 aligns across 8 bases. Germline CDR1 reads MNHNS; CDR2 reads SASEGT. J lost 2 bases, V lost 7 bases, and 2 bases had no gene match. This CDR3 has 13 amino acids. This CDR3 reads CASTLAVTDTQYF. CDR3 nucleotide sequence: TGTGCCAGCACACTAGCGGTCACAGATACGCAGTATTTT.

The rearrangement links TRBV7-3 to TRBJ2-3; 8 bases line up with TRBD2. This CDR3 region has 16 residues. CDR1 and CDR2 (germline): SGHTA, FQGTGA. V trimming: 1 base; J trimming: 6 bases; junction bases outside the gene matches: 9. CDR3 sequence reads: CASSLNPGLEMDTQYF. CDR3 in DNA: TGTGCCAGCAGCTTAAATCCGGGACTAGAGATGGATACGCAGTATTTT.

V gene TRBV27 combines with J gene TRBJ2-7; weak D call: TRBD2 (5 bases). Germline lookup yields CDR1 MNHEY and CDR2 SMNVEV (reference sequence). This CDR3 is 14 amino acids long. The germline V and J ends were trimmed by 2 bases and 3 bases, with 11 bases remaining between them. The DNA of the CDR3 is TGTGCCAGCAGTTTAATTCGGGGAGACTACGAGCAGTACTTC. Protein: CASSLIRGDYEQYF.

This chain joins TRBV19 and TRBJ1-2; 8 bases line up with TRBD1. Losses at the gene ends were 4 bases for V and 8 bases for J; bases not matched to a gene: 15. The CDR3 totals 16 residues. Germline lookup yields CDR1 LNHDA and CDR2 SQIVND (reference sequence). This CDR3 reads CASSTGTGLLGGGYTF. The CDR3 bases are TGTGCCAGTAGTACAGGGACAGGCCTGTTGGGCGGGGGCTACACCTTC.

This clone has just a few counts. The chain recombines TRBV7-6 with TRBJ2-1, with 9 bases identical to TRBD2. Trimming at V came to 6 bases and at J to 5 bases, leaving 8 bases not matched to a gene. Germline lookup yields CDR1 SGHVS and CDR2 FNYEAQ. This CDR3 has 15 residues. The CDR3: CASRKSGLANNEQFF. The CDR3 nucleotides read TGTGCCAGCAGGAAATCGGGACTAGCTAACAATGAGCAGTTCTTC.

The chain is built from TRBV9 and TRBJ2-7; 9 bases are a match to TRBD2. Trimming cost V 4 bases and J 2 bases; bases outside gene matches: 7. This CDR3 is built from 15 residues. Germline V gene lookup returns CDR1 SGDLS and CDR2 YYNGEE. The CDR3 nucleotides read TGTGCCAGCAGCTTCGCTAGCGGGGTTACCTACGAGCAGTACTTC. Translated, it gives CASSFASGVTYEQYF.

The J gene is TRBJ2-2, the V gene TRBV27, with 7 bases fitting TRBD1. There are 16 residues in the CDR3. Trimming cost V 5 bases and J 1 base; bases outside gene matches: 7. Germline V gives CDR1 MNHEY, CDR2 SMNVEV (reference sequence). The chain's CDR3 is CASSPSTGWNTGELFF. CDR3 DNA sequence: TGTGCCAGCAGTCCGTCGACAGGGTGGAACACCGGGGAGCTGTTTTTT.